This T cell receptor beta chain was sequenced for a study of cytomegalovirus exposure and HLA in healthy donors. For this clone: Its antigen is still unknown.

Points from the study as a whole: Association of 16,951 TCR beta sequences with HLA alleles was found at 0.05 false discovery rate in a later analysis. Solely CMV serostatus was available to characterize immune exposure. Later on, a genetic analysis was performed. It linked a missense variant in DCLRE1C with V- and J-gene trimming of TCR beta. The authors excluded some V segments, including TRBV6-2 and TRBV6-3, as indistinguishable.

Use of 60 Vbeta and 13 Jbeta primers characterized the PCR. Only in-frame clones appear in the TCRdb table, and some are missing; sequencing was by immunoSEQ multiplex PCR. The data contain under 150,000 clones, approximately 79% of them singletons. This CDR3 has 19 residues. Germline CDR1 is KGHSH and CDR2 is LQKENI. J lost 8 bases, V lost 3 bases, and 19 bases had no gene match. The TCR comes from a man younger than 35 in good health and CMV-seronegative. The V call is TRBV18, the J call TRBJ1-4, with 9 bases identical to TRBD1. Sequencing used PBMCs. The CDR3 reads CASSPAIVGRTGGTEKLFF. In DNA form, the CDR3 reads TGTGCCAGCTCACCCGCCATCGTCGGTAGAACAGGGGGCACGGAAAAACTGTTTTTT.